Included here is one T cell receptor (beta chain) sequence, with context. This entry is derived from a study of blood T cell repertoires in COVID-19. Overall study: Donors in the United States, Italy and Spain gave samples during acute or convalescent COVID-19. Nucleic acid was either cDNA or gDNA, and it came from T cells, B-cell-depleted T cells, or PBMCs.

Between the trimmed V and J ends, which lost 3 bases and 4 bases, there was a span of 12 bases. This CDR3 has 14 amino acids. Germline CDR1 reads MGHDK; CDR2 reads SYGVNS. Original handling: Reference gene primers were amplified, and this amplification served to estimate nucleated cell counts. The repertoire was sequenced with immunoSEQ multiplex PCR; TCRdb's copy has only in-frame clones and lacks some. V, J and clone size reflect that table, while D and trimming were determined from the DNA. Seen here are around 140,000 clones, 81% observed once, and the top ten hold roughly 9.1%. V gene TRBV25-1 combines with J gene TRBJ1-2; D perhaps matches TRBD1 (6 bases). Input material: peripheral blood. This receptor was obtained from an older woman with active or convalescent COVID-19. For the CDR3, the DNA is TGTGCCAGCAGTGATATCAGGGGACCCTATGGCTACACCTTC. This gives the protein CASSDIRGPYGYTF.